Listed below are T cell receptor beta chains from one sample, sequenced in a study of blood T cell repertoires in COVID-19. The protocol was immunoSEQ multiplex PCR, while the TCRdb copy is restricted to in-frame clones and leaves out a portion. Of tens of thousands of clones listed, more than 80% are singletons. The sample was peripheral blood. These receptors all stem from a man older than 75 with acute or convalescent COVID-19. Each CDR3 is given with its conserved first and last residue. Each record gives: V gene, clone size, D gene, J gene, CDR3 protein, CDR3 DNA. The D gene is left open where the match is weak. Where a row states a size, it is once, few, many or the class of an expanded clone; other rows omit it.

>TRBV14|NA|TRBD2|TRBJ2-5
CASSQVGGAIGETQYF
TGTGCCAGCAGCCAAGTCGGGGGGGCGATAGGAGAGACCCAGTACTTC
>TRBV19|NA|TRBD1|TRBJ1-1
CASGDRGNTEAFF
TGTGCCAGCGGGGACAGGGGGAACACTGAAGCTTTCTTT
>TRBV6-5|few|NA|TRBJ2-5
CASSYEANRVWETQYF
TGTGCCAGCAGTTACGAGGCCAACAGGGTATGGGAGACCCAGTACTTC
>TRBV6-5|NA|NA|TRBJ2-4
CASSYMYLQYF
TGTGCCAGCAGTTACATGTATCTCCAGTACTTC
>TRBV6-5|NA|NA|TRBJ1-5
CASSQTGFNRPQHF
TGTGCCAGCAGTCAAACAGGGTTCAATCGGCCCCAGCATTTT
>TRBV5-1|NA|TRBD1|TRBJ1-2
CASSTRQGSYGYTF
TGCGCCAGCAGCACCAGACAGGGCTCCTATGGCTACACCTTC
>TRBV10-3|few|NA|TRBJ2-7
CAISESEGYEQYF
TGTGCCATCAGCGAGTCTGAGGGTTACGAGCAGTACTTC
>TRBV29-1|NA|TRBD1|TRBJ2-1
CSVIIISGTGVGNEQFF
TGCAGCGTTATCATTATTTCCGGGACAGGGGTTGGGAATGAGCAGTTCTTC
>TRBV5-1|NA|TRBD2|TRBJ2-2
CASSPGLAGGPDTGELFF
TGCGCCAGCAGCCCCGGACTAGCGGGAGGGCCGGACACCGGGGAGCTGTTTTTT
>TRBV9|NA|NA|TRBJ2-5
CASSPPGVAGMVLETQYF
TGTGCCAGCAGCCCCCCCGGGGTCGCGGGGATGGTGCTCGAGACCCAGTACTTC
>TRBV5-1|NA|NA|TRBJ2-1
CASSLASRNNEQFF
TGCGCCAGCAGCTTAGCTAGCCGGAACAATGAGCAGTTCTTC
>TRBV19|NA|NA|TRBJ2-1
CASSIINEQFF
TGTGCCAGTAGTATAATAAATGAGCAGTTCTTC
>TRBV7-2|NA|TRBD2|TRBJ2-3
CASSWTASGGTDTQYF
TGTGCCAGCAGCTGGACCGCTAGCGGGGGCACAGATACGCAGTATTTT
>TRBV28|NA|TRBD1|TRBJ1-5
CASSPTGNQPQHF
TGTGCCAGCAGTCCGACAGGGAATCAGCCCCAGCATTTT
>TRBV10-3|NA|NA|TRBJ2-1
CAIRPSPNEQFF
TGTGCCATCAGGCCTAGCCCCAATGAGCAGTTCTTC
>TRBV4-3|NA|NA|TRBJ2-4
CASSQDVQGNIQYF
TGCGCCAGCAGCCAAGATGTTCAGGGAAACATTCAGTACTTC
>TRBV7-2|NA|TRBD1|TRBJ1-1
CASSGQGGSTEAFF
TGTGCCAGCAGCGGACAGGGCGGGAGCACTGAAGCTTTCTTT
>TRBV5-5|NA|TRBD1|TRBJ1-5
CASSLDKTGSNQPQHF
TGTGCCAGCAGCTTGGACAAGACAGGGTCCAATCAGCCCCAGCATTTT
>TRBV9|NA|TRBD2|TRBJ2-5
CASSVGLAGIPMGETQYF
TGTGCCAGCAGCGTAGGCCTAGCGGGGATCCCTATGGGAGAGACCCAGTACTTC
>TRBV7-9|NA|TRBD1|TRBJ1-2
CASSIGQGVSYGYTF
TGTGCCAGCAGCATCGGACAGGGGGTTTCCTATGGCTACACCTTC
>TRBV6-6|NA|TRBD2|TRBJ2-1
CASSTWTSSYNEQFF
TGTGCCAGCAGTACCTGGACTAGCTCCTACAATGAGCAGTTCTTC
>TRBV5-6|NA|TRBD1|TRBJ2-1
CASTLGDRSYNEQFF
TGTGCCAGCACCCTAGGGGACAGGTCCTACAATGAGCAGTTCTTC
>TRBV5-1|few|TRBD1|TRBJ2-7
CASSSRTGRPYEQYF
TGCGCCAGCAGCTCCCGGACAGGGCGTCCTTACGAGCAGTACTTC
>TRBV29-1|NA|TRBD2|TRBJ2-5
CSVGPSGTETQYF
TGCAGCGTCGGTCCTAGCGGGACAGAGACCCAGTACTTC
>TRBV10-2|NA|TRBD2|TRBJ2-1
CASSEGTGGGNEQFF
TGCGCCAGCAGTGAGGGGACCGGGGGGGGCAATGAGCAGTTCTTC
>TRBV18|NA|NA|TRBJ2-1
CASSPYPSTSSSYNEQFF
TGTGCCAGCTCACCCTATCCTAGCACCTCAAGCTCCTACAATGAGCAGTTCTTC
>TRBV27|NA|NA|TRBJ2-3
CASSTGTDTQYF
TGTGCCAGCAGTACAGGCACAGATACGCAGTATTTT
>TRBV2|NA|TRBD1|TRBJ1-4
CASSENDRGNEKLFF
TGTGCCAGCAGTGAAAACGACAGGGGAAATGAAAAACTGTTTTTT
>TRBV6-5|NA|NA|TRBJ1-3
CASSLLFRGNTIYF
TGTGCCAGCAGTCTGTTGTTCAGGGGAAACACCATATATTTT
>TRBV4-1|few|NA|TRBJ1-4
CASSPVGGKLFF
TGCGCCAGCAGCCCCGTCGGGGGAAAACTGTTTTTT
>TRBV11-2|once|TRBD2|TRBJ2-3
CASSYSRSGRVGDTQYF
TGTGCCAGCAGCTACTCCAGGAGCGGGAGGGTCGGAGATACGCAGTATTTT
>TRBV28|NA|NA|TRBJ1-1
CASSLPTGITNTEAFF
TGTGCCAGCAGTCTCCCTACGGGGATTACGAACACTGAAGCTTTCTTT
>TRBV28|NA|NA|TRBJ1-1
CASSLFGSNTEAFF
TGTGCCAGCAGTTTATTCGGTAGTAACACTGAAGCTTTCTTT
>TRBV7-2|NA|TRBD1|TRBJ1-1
CASSFRLQGDTEAFF
TGTGCCAGCAGTTTCAGGTTACAGGGGGACACTGAAGCTTTCTTT
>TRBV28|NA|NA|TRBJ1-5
CASTLSRAGLYSNQPQHF
TGTGCCAGCACCCTCTCCAGGGCCGGGTTATATAGCAATCAGCCCCAGCATTTT
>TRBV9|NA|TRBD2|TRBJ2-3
CASSVTSESDTQYF
TGTGCCAGCAGCGTGACTAGCGAATCAGATACGCAGTATTTT
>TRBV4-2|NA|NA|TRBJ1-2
CASSQEVGQNGYGYTF
TGTGCCAGCAGCCAAGAAGTGGGGCAGAATGGCTATGGCTACACCTTC
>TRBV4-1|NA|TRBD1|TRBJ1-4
CASSQRGQGSEKLFF
TGCGCCAGCAGCCAACGGGGACAGGGAAGTGAAAAACTGTTTTTT
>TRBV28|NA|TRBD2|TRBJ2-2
CASKKLAGAGGELFF
TGTGCCAGCAAAAAACTAGCGGGAGCGGGCGGGGAGCTGTTTTTT
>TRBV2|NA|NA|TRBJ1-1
CASSVVMNTEAFF
TGTGCCAGCAGTGTAGTTATGAACACTGAAGCTTTCTTT
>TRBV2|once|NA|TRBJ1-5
CASSEATGRNQPQHF
TGTGCCAGCAGTGAAGCGACAGGCCGTAATCAGCCCCAGCATTTT